This T cell receptor beta chain was captured in a study of preoperative IRX-2 immunotherapy in early breast cancer. The treatment here: preoperative locoregional IRX-2 cytokine immunotherapy. Samples came from a phase Ib trial of preoperative locoregional IRX-2 cytokine immunotherapy. Assay: immunoSEQ multiplex PCR; the TCRdb copy retains only in-frame clones and omits some. Of 95,000 to 100,000 clones detected, 86% appear once; the ten largest clones hold approximately 2%. The V gene's germline CDR1 is KGHSH and CDR2 LQKENI. V lost 3 bases and J lost 7, with 10 bases in between. The CDR3 loop spans 13 amino acids. This clone was observed a single time.

Sequences were derived from tumor tissue, sampled after IRX-2 immunotherapy. The TCR comes from a human donor with breast cancer. The chain has TRBV18 and TRBJ1-5; weak D call: TRBD1 (5 bases). The CDR3 loop reads CASSPGEGQPQHF. CDR3 in DNA: TGTGCCAGCTCACCGGGGGAGGGCCAGCCCCAGCATTTT.